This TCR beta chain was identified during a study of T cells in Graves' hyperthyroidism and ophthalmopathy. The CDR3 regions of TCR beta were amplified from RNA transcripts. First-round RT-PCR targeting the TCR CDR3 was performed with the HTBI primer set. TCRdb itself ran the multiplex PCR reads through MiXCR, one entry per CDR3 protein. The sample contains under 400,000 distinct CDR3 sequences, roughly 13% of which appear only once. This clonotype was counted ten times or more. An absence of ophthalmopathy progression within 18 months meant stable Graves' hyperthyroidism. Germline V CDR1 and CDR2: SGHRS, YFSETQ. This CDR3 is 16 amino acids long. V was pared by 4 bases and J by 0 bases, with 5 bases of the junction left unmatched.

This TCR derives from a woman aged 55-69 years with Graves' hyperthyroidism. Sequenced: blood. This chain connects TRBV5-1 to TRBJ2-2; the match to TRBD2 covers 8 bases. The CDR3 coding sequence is TGCGCCAGCAGCGGGGGACTAGTCTCGAACACCGGGGAGCTGTTTTTT. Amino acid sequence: CASSGGLVSNTGELFF.